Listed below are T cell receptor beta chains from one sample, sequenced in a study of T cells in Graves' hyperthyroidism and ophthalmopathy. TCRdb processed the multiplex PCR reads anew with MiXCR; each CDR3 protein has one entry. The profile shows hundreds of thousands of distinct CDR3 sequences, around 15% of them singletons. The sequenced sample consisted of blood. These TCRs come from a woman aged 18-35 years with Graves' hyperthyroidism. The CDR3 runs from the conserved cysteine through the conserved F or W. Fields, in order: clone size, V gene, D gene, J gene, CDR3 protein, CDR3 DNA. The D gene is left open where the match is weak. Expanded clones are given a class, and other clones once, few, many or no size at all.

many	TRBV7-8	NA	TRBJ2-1	CASSSLPNNEQFF	TGTGCCAGCAGCTCCTTACCGAACAATGAGCAGTTCTTC
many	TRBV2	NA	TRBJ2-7	CASRGGPLAEQYF	TGTGCCAGCAGGGGGGGGCCGCTGGCCGAGCAGTACTTC
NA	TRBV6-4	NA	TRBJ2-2	CASSDTATGELFF	TGTGCCAGCAGTGACACAGCGACCGGGGAGCTGTTTTTT
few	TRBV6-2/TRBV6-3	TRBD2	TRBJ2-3	CASSYTSGGVSTDTQYF	TGTGCCAGCAGCTATACTAGCGGGGGAGTTAGCACAGATACGCAGTATTTT
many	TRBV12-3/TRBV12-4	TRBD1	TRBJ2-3	CASSHLRDRGRRVWTDTQYF	TGTGCCAGCAGTCACCTCCGGGACAGGGGGCGTAGGGTCTGGACAGATACGCAGTATTTT
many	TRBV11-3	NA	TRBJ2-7	CASGAGSSYEQYF	TGTGCCAGCGGGGCGGGGAGCTCCTACGAGCAGTACTTC
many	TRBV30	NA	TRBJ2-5	CACLEGRIAETQYF	TGTGCCTGCCTCGAGGGAAGAATCGCAGAGACCCAGTACTTC
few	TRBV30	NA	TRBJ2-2	CAWSVIRRATGELFF	TGTGCCTGGAGTGTAATCCGTCGGGCCACCGGGGAGCTGTTTTTT
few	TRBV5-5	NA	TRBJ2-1	CASSLLASGVSEQFF	TGTGCCAGCAGCTTGCTAGCGTCTGGGGTGAGTGAGCAGTTCTTC
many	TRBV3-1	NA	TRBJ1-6	CASSQAGGVSPLHF	TGTGCCAGCAGCCAAGCTGGCGGGGTTTCACCCCTCCACTTT
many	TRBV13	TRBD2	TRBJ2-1	CASSSKRGGENYNEQFF	TGTGCCAGCAGCTCTAAACGCGGGGGGGAAAACTACAATGAGCAGTTCTTC
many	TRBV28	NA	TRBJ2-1	CASTFSRAGVRKGVYNEQFF	TGTGCCAGCACCTTCTCTCGGGCGGGAGTCCGAAAGGGGGTCTACAATGAGCAGTTCTTC
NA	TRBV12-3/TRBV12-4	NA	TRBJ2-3	CASSLGKPPDTQYF	TGTGCCAGCAGCCTAGGGAAGCCCCCAGATACGCAGTATTTT
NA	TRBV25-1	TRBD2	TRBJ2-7	CASSPALAGKDEQYF	TGTGCCAGCAGTCCCGCCCTAGCGGGGAAGGACGAGCAGTACTTC
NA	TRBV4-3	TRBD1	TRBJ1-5	CASSQDVRGQNSNQPQHF	TGCGCCAGCAGCCAAGATGTCAGGGGGCAGAATAGCAATCAGCCCCAGCATTTT
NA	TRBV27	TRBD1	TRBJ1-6	CASSGGQGEWGTLHF	TGTGCCAGCAGTGGGGGACAGGGGGAATGGGGAACCCTCCACTTT
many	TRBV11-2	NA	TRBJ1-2	CASSLDRETLSPPGDGYTF	TGTGCCAGCAGCTTAGATCGCGAGACACTGTCGCCCCCAGGGGATGGCTACACCTTC
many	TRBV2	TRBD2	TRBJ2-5	CASSELASGRENYQETQYF	TGTGCCAGCAGTGAACTGGCTAGCGGGAGGGAGAATTACCAAGAGACCCAGTACTTC
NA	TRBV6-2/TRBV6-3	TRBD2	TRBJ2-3	CASSYDGGITDTQYF	TGTGCCAGCAGTTACGACGGGGGGATCACAGATACGCAGTATTTT
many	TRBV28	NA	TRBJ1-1	CASSLAGKNTEAFF	TGTGCCAGCAGTTTGGCCGGGAAGAACACTGAAGCTTTCTTT
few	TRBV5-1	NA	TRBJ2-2	CASSPGFQNTGELFF	TGCGCCAGCAGCCCGGGATTCCAAAACACCGGGGAGCTGTTTTTT
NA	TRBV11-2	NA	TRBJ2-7	CASAQGSTYEQYF	TGTGCCAGCGCACAGGGCTCAACCTACGAGCAGTACTTC
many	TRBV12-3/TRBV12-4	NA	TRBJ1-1	CASSLRGRVAEAFF	TGTGCCAGCAGTTTGCGGGGGCGGGTCGCTGAAGCTTTCTTT
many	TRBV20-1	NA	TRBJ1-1	CSARARNKLNTEAFF	TGCAGTGCTAGAGCCCGCAACAAGTTGAACACTGAAGCTTTCTTT
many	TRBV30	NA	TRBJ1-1	CAWKQGENTEAFF	TGTGCCTGGAAGCAGGGTGAGAACACTGAAGCTTTCTTT
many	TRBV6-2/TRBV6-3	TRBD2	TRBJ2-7	CASRDPAGAYEQYF	TGTGCCAGCAGGGACCCCGCGGGGGCCTACGAGCAGTACTTC
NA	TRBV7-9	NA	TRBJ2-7	CASSPGRLSYEQYF	TGTGCCAGCAGCCCGGGACGGCTATCCTACGAGCAGTACTTC
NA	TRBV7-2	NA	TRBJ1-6	CASSFRQAGNSPLHF	TGTGCCAGCAGCTTCCGACAGGCTGGGAATTCACCCCTCCACTTT
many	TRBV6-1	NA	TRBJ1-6	CASNQMGALHF	TGTGCCAGCAACCAAATGGGGGCCCTCCACTTT
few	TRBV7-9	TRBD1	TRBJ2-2	CASSIETGAYSGELFF	TGTGCCAGCAGTATAGAGACAGGGGCCTATTCCGGGGAGCTGTTTTTT
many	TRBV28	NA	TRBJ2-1	CASNQAGSYNEQFF	TGTGCCAGCAATCAGGCAGGTTCCTACAATGAGCAGTTCTTC
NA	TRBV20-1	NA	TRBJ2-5	CSAKYPWRSSETQYF	TGCAGTGCTAAATATCCATGGAGAAGCTCGGAGACCCAGTACTTC
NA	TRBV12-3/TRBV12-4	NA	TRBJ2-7	CASSPTGSQYEQYF	TGTGCCAGCAGTCCTACAGGGTCCCAGTACGAGCAGTACTTC
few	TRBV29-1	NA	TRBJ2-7	CSVTILYEQYF	TGCAGCGTCACCATACTCTACGAGCAGTACTTC
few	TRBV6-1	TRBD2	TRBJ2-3	CASSLTGTGGNTQYF	TGTGCCAGCAGCCTAACGGGGACCGGGGGGAATACGCAGTATTTT
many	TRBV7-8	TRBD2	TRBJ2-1	CASSSLRSGSSNEQFF	TGTGCCAGCAGCTCGCTTAGGAGCGGGAGTTCGAATGAGCAGTTCTTC
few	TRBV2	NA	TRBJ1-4	CASNRDINEKLFF	TGTGCCAGCAATCGGGACATTAATGAAAAACTGTTTTTT
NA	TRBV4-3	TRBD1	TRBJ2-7	CASSQDKGQGYEQYF	TGCGCCAGCAGCCAAGATAAGGGACAGGGATACGAGCAGTACTTC
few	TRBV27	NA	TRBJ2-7	CASSLTGTFLVYEQYF	TGTGCCAGCAGCTTAACTGGGACTTTCTTAGTGTACGAGCAGTACTTC
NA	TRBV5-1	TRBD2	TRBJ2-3	CASSSFGLVGDTQYF	TGCGCCAGCAGCTCCTTTGGACTAGTAGGGGATACGCAGTATTTT
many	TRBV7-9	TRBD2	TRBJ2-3	CASSWSGRITDTQYF	TGTGCCAGCAGCTGGAGCGGGAGAATAACAGATACGCAGTATTTT